This is a list of T cell receptor beta chains from one sample in a study of T cell responses to AZD1222 COVID-19 vaccine. The data were produced by immunoSEQ multiplex PCR, yet TCRdb's version contains in-frame clones alone and is incomplete. This sample has about 130,000 clones, with about 88% found just once. Sequencing used peripheral blood, obtained 28 days after the second AZD1222 dose. These receptors originate from an adult who received the AZD1222 COVID-19 vaccine. Each CDR3 is given with its conserved first and last residue. D genes are given only for firm matches. Size is stated for part of the rows, as once, few or many counts, or as a class when the clone is expanded.

cdr3_nt	cdr3_aa	clone_size	d_call	j_call	v_call
TGTGCCAGCAGCTGGGGACTAGCGGCTAATGAGCAGTTCTTC	CASSWGLAANEQFF	.	TRBD2	TRBJ2-1	TRBV7-9
TGTGCCAGCAGCTCGACAGGGGAGGGTGAAAAACTGTTTTTT	CASSSTGEGEKLFF	.	TRBD1	TRBJ1-4	TRBV28
TGTGCCAGCAGAGGTCAGGAGAATGAAAAACTGTTTTTT	CASRGQENEKLFF	once	.	TRBJ1-4	TRBV25-1
TGTGCCAGCAGATCAAATAGCGGGAGGGGGACCTACAATGAGCAGTTCTTC	CASRSNSGRGTYNEQFF	.	TRBD2	TRBJ2-1	TRBV27
TGTGCTAGTGGTTTGGCCCTTGGGGCAAATAACGCGAACACCGGGGAGCTGTTTTTT	CASGLALGANNANTGELFF	.	.	TRBJ2-2	TRBV12-5
TGTGCCAGCAGCTTAGCGATTTCGGCAGATACGCAGTATTTT	CASSLAISADTQYF	.	.	TRBJ2-3	TRBV7-6
TGTGCCAGCAGGGACAGAATTGTCTCCTACGAGCAGTACTTC	CASRDRIVSYEQYF	.	.	TRBJ2-7	TRBV28
TGTGCCTGGAGTGTAGGGTTAGCGGGGAGGGACGAGCAGTACTTC	CAWSVGLAGRDEQYF	.	TRBD2	TRBJ2-7	TRBV30
TGTGCCACCAGCCGGGGAGGGGGGGCAGGAAAACTGTTTTTT	CATSRGGGAGKLFF	.	.	TRBJ1-4	TRBV15
TGTGCCAGCATCCCCGACATATATCACACTGAAGCTTTCTTT	CASIPDIYHTEAFF	.	.	TRBJ1-1	TRBV2
TGCAGCGTTGCCCGCCTACATACGGGGGGCTACACCTTC	CSVARLHTGGYTF	.	.	TRBJ1-2	TRBV29-1
TGTGCCAGCAGGATTCAGGGGACAGGCAATCAGCCCCAGCATTTT	CASRIQGTGNQPQHF	.	TRBD1	TRBJ1-5	TRBV27
TGTGCCAGCAGCCTCCCCGGGGTAGCGGAAGAGACCCAGTACTTC	CASSLPGVAEETQYF	.	.	TRBJ2-5	TRBV5-4
TGTGCCAGCAGCCCCTCGGGGGAAGAGACCCAGTACTTC	CASSPSGEETQYF	.	.	TRBJ2-5	TRBV7-3
TGTGCCAGCAGCTTGTTTCGAATCCGTCCTGAGCAGTTCTTC	CASSLFRIRPEQFF	.	.	TRBJ2-1	TRBV7-8
TGTGCCAGCAGCTTGAGGGGCCCCGGGGAAGCTTTCTTT	CASSLRGPGEAFF	.	.	TRBJ1-1	TRBV7-9
TGTGCCAGCAGTCCCTCGACAGGAGATGGCTACACCTTC	CASSPSTGDGYTF	.	.	TRBJ1-2	TRBV6-5
TGTGCCAGCAGCTTAGTCCTAGCAAGAGAGACCCAGTACTTC	CASSLVLARETQYF	.	.	TRBJ2-5	TRBV7-2
TGTGCCAGCAGCTCGGTTCGCTTGAGCTCCTATAATTCACCCCTCCACTTT	CASSSVRLSSYNSPLHF	.	.	TRBJ1-6	TRBV5-6
TGTGCCAGCAGAAAAACAGGGTCCGCCGGGGAGCTGTTTTTT	CASRKTGSAGELFF	.	.	TRBJ2-2	TRBV11-3
TGCAGCGTTGTAGGGTTTGGCAGGACTAGATCGAATGAGCAGTTCTTC	CSVVGFGRTRSNEQFF	.	TRBD2	TRBJ2-1	TRBV29-1
TGTGCCAGCAGCCAAGTGGCAAGCAATTCACCCCTCCACTTT	CASSQVASNSPLHF	.	.	TRBJ1-6	TRBV14
TGTGCCAGCCGGCGGGAGGATGAAGAGACCCAGTACTTC	CASRREDEETQYF	.	TRBD2	TRBJ2-5	TRBV7-8
TGTGCCAGCAGCACCCCGGACAGATATGGCTACACCTTC	CASSTPDRYGYTF	.	.	TRBJ1-2	TRBV7-2
TGTGCCTGGAGCCCAGGGGTTCATAGCAATCAGCCCCAGCATTTT	CAWSPGVHSNQPQHF	.	.	TRBJ1-5	TRBV30
TGTGCCTGGACGGGCGTGGGAATTGCAGGGGGCGCACGGGGCTATGGCTACACCTTC	CAWTGVGIAGGARGYGYTF	.	TRBD1	TRBJ1-2	TRBV30